Listed below are T cell receptor beta chains from one sample, sequenced in a study of blood T cell repertoires in COVID-19. The method was immunoSEQ multiplex PCR; TCRdb's version includes in-frame clones alone and lacks a portion of them. Altogether more than 250,000 clones are present, about 82% being singletons, with the ten largest covering under 2%. Source material: peripheral blood. Receptor source: a woman aged 45-65 years with acute or convalescent COVID-19. Each CDR3 is given with its conserved first and last residue. The order of the fields is CDR3 DNA, CDR3 protein, J gene, V gene, D gene, clone size. The D gene is left open where the match is weak. A clone size is listed for some rows: how often the clone was seen (once, few, many), or a class if it is expanded.

cdr3_nt: TGTGCCAGCAGCCAGAAGGACAGGGGGCGCGGCTATGGCTACACCTTC; cdr3_aa: CASSQKDRGRGYGYTF; j_call: TRBJ1-2; v_call: TRBV14; d_call: TRBD1; clone_size: .
cdr3_nt: TGCAGTGCTAGAGATTATAATGAGCAGTTCTTC; cdr3_aa: CSARDYNEQFF; j_call: TRBJ2-1; v_call: TRBV20-1; d_call: .; clone_size: .
cdr3_nt: TGTGCCAGCAGCCTCTGGGACAGAGACTACGAGCAGTACTTC; cdr3_aa: CASSLWDRDYEQYF; j_call: TRBJ2-7; v_call: TRBV6-5; d_call: TRBD1; clone_size: .
cdr3_nt: TGTGCCAGCAGCTTAACCGGTCTCTATGGCTACACCTTC; cdr3_aa: CASSLTGLYGYTF; j_call: TRBJ1-2; v_call: TRBV7-2; d_call: .; clone_size: few
cdr3_nt: TGTGCCAGCAGCTTCGACAGGGTGCGGGAGACCCAGTACTTC; cdr3_aa: CASSFDRVRETQYF; j_call: TRBJ2-5; v_call: TRBV7-2; d_call: TRBD1; clone_size: .
cdr3_nt: TGCGCCAGCAGCTTGGACAGGGATACATACGAGCAGTACTTC; cdr3_aa: CASSLDRDTYEQYF; j_call: TRBJ2-7; v_call: TRBV5-1; d_call: .; clone_size: .
cdr3_nt: TGTGCCAGCAGTTTATCGGGCGACGGGACAATTTTTCCTGGTAGCAATCAGCCCCAGCATTTT; cdr3_aa: CASSLSGDGTIFPGSNQPQHF; j_call: TRBJ1-5; v_call: TRBV28; d_call: .; clone_size: .
cdr3_nt: TGCGCCAGCAGCTTTACAGATAGCTATGGCTACACCTTC; cdr3_aa: CASSFTDSYGYTF; j_call: TRBJ1-2; v_call: TRBV5-1; d_call: .; clone_size: once
cdr3_nt: TGTGCCAGCTCACGGGACTACCAAGAGACCCAGTACTTC; cdr3_aa: CASSRDYQETQYF; j_call: TRBJ2-5; v_call: TRBV18; d_call: .; clone_size: .
cdr3_nt: TGTGCCAGCTCGGGGGACAGGGGTGGGGAAGAGACCCAGTACTTC; cdr3_aa: CASSGDRGGEETQYF; j_call: TRBJ2-5; v_call: TRBV2; d_call: TRBD1; clone_size: .
cdr3_nt: TGCGCCAGCGGCCATCTAGCCGGTCGGGCCGGGGAGCTGTTTTTT; cdr3_aa: CASGHLAGRAGELFF; j_call: TRBJ2-2; v_call: TRBV5-1; d_call: .; clone_size: .
cdr3_nt: TGTGCCATCAGACAGGGGGCGAATTCACCCCTCCACTTT; cdr3_aa: CAIRQGANSPLHF; j_call: TRBJ1-6; v_call: TRBV21-1; d_call: .; clone_size: few
cdr3_nt: TGTGCCAGCTCGCGCGGAAGTCTAGGGACTAGCCCCTACGAGCAGTACTTC; cdr3_aa: CASSRGSLGTSPYEQYF; j_call: TRBJ2-7; v_call: TRBV18; d_call: TRBD2; clone_size: .
cdr3_nt: TGTGCCAGCAGCGTGACTAGCTGGCCCTACGAGCAGTACTTC; cdr3_aa: CASSVTSWPYEQYF; j_call: TRBJ2-7; v_call: TRBV9; d_call: TRBD2; clone_size: once
cdr3_nt: TGTGCCAGCAGGGCAATTATGAACACTGAAGCTTTCTTT; cdr3_aa: CASRAIMNTEAFF; j_call: TRBJ1-1; v_call: TRBV6-5; d_call: .; clone_size: once
cdr3_nt: TGCGCCAGCAGCTCCGTGACAGGGAACGAAAAACTGTTTTTT; cdr3_aa: CASSSVTGNEKLFF; j_call: TRBJ1-4; v_call: TRBV5-1; d_call: TRBD1; clone_size: .
cdr3_nt: TGTGCCAGCAGTTCGACTAGCGGCTCCTACGAGCAGTACTTC; cdr3_aa: CASSSTSGSYEQYF; j_call: TRBJ2-7; v_call: TRBV27; d_call: TRBD2; clone_size: .
cdr3_nt: TGTGCCAGCAGTGAAGGAGTTTGGGGACAGGGAAGGACCGGGGAGCTGTTTTTT; cdr3_aa: CASSEGVWGQGRTGELFF; j_call: TRBJ2-2; v_call: TRBV6-1; d_call: TRBD1; clone_size: .
cdr3_nt: TGTGCCAGCAGCCGGGACAGCAATAATCAGCCCCAGCATTTT; cdr3_aa: CASSRDSNNQPQHF; j_call: TRBJ1-5; v_call: TRBV7-8; d_call: TRBD1; clone_size: .
cdr3_nt: TGTGCCAGCAGTCCCAAGACAGGGTCACTCGAGCAGTACTTC; cdr3_aa: CASSPKTGSLEQYF; j_call: TRBJ2-7; v_call: TRBV6-4; d_call: TRBD1; clone_size: .
cdr3_nt: TGCGCCAGCAGCCCTACAGGGGGCGTTGAAAAACTGTTTTTT; cdr3_aa: CASSPTGGVEKLFF; j_call: TRBJ1-4; v_call: TRBV4-1; d_call: TRBD1; clone_size: .
cdr3_nt: TGTGCCAGCAGTTTCGGTGGTTTCGAAGCTTTCTTT; cdr3_aa: CASSFGGFEAFF; j_call: TRBJ1-1; v_call: TRBV28; d_call: .; clone_size: .
cdr3_nt: TGTGCCAGCAGCTTACCAAGCGACTATGGCTACACCTTC; cdr3_aa: CASSLPSDYGYTF; j_call: TRBJ1-2; v_call: TRBV5-6; d_call: .; clone_size: .
cdr3_nt: TGTGCCAGCAGCTTTAGGGACAGAACCCCCGGGCACTATGGCTACACCTTC; cdr3_aa: CASSFRDRTPGHYGYTF; j_call: TRBJ1-2; v_call: TRBV13; d_call: TRBD1; clone_size: .
cdr3_nt: TGTGCCAGCTCACCACGGCGGGGCGGGAGCACTAATGAAAAACTGTTTTTT; cdr3_aa: CASSPRRGGSTNEKLFF; j_call: TRBJ1-4; v_call: TRBV18; d_call: .; clone_size: .
cdr3_nt: TGCGCCAGCAGCTTGGTTCAGGGCTCCTACGAGCAGTACTTC; cdr3_aa: CASSLVQGSYEQYF; j_call: TRBJ2-7; v_call: TRBV5-1; d_call: .; clone_size: once
cdr3_nt: TGCGCCAGCAGCGAACCACAGGGGTCGGATGAGCAGTTCTTC; cdr3_aa: CASSEPQGSDEQFF; j_call: TRBJ2-1; v_call: TRBV5-1; d_call: TRBD1; clone_size: .
cdr3_nt: TGTGCCAGTAGTATCGGGTCCATGAACACTGAAGCTTTCTTT; cdr3_aa: CASSIGSMNTEAFF; j_call: TRBJ1-1; v_call: TRBV19; d_call: .; clone_size: .
cdr3_nt: TGTGCCAGCAGTGAAGTCGCTAGCGGGCGTTACGAGCAGTACTTC; cdr3_aa: CASSEVASGRYEQYF; j_call: TRBJ2-7; v_call: TRBV2; d_call: TRBD2; clone_size: .
cdr3_nt: TGTGCCAGCAGCCCGTACACCGGGGAGCTGTTTTTT; cdr3_aa: CASSPYTGELFF; j_call: TRBJ2-2; v_call: TRBV27; d_call: .; clone_size: .
cdr3_nt: TGTGCCAGCAGCTCCCGGACTGGCAATGAGCAGTTCTTC; cdr3_aa: CASSSRTGNEQFF; j_call: TRBJ2-1; v_call: TRBV11-2; d_call: .; clone_size: once
cdr3_nt: TGTGCCAGCAGGCAAGCGAGCTACGAGCAGTACTTC; cdr3_aa: CASRQASYEQYF; j_call: TRBJ2-7; v_call: TRBV6-5; d_call: .; clone_size: .
cdr3_nt: TGTGCCAGCAGTCCCCGGGGGGTTTTCCCAGATACGCAGTATTTT; cdr3_aa: CASSPRGVFPDTQYF; j_call: TRBJ2-3; v_call: TRBV28; d_call: TRBD2; clone_size: .
cdr3_nt: TGCAGTGCTAGTAAACGGGATCAGCCCCAGCATTTT; cdr3_aa: CSASKRDQPQHF; j_call: TRBJ1-5; v_call: TRBV20-1; d_call: .; clone_size: few